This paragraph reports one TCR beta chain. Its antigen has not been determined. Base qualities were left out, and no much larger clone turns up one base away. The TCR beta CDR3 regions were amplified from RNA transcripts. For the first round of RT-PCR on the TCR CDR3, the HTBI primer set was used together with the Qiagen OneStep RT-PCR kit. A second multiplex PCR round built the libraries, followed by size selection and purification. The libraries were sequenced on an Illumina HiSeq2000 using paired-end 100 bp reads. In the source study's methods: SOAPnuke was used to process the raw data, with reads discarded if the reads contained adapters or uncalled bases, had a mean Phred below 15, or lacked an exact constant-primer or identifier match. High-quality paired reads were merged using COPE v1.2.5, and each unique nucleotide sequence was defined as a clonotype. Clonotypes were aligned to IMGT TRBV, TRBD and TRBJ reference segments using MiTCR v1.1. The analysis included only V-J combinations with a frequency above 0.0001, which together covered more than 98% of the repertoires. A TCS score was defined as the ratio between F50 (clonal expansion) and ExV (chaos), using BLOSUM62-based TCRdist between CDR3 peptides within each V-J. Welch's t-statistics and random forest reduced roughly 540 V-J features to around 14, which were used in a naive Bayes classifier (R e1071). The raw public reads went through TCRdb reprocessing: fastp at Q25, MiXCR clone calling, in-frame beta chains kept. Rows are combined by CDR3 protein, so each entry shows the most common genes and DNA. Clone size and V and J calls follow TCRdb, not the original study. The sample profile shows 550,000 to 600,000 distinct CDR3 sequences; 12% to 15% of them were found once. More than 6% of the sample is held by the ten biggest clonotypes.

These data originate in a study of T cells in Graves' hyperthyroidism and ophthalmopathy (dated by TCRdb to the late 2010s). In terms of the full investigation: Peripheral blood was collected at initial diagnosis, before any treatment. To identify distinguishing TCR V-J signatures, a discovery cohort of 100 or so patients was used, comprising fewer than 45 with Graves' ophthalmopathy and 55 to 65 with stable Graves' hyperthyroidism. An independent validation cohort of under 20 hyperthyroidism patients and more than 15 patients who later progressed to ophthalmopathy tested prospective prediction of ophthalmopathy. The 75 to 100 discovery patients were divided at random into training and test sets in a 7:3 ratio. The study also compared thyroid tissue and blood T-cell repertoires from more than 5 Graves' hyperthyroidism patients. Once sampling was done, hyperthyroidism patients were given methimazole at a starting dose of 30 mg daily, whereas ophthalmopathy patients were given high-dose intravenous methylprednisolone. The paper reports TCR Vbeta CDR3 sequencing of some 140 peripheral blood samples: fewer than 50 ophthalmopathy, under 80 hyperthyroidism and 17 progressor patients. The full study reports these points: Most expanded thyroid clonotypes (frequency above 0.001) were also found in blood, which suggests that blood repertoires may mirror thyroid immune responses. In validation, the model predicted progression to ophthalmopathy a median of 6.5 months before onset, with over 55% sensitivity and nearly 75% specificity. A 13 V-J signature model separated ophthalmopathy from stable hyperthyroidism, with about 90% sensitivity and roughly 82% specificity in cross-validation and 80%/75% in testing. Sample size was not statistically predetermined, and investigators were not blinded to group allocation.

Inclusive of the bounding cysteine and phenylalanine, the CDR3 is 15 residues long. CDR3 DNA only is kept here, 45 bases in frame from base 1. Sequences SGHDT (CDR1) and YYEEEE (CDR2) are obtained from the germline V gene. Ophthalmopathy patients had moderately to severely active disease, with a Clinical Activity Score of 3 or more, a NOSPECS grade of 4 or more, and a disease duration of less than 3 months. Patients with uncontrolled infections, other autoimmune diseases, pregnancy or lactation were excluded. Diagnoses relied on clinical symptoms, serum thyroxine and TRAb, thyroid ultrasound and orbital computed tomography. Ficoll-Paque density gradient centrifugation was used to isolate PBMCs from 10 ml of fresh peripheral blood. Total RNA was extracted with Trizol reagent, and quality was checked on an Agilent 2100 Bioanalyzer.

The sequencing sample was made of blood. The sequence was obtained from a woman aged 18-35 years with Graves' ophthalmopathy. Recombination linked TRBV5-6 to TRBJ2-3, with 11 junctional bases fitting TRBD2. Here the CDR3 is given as CEKVAGGQRTDTQYF. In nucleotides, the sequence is TGTGAAAAGGTAGCGGGAGGGCAACGCACAGATACGCAGTATTTT.